This TCR beta chain appears in the sequencing data of a study of blood T cell repertoires in COVID-19. In the study overall: Whether acute or convalescent, the COVID-19 samples came from the United States, Italy and Spain. T cells, B-cell-depleted T cells, or PBMCs supplied cDNA or gDNA.

The CDR3 has 16 residues. Germline-derived CDR1 and CDR2 are GTSNPN and SVGIG (reference sequence). V shed 1 base and J 4 bases; nucleotides not matched to a gene: 8. Original processing notes: From reference gene primer amplification, estimates of nucleated cell counts were derived. Repertoires were generated with immunoSEQ multiplex PCR, while TCRdb's copy carries only in-frame clones and drops some. D and trimming were read from the DNA, whereas the V and J calls and clone size are those reported in that table. The sample includes 73,000 or so clones, 83% of them seen just once. The rearrangement links TRBV30 to TRBJ1-3, with TRBD1 matching 9 bases. The sequenced material came from peripheral blood. This clonotype was obtained from a woman aged 55-75 years with acute or convalescent COVID-19. The CDR3 DNA reads as TGTGCCTGGAGTGGGAAACAGGGGGCCGGCGGAAACACCATATATTTT. Its translation: CAWSGKQGAGGNTIYF.